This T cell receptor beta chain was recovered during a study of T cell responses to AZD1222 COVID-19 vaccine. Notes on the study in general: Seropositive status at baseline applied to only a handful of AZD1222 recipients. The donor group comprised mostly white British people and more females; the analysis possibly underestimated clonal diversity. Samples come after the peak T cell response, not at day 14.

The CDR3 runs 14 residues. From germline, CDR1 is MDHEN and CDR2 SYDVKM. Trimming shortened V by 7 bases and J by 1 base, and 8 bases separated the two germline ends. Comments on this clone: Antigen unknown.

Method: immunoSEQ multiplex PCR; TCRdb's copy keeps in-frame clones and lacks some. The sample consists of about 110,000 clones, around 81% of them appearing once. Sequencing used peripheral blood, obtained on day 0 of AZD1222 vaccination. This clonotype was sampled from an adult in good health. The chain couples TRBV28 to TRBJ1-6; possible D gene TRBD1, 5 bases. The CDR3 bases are TGTGCCAGCACCTCAGGGTCCTATAATTCACCCCTCCACTTT. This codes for CASTSGSYNSPLHF.